This is a list of T cell receptor beta chains from one sample in a study of cytomegalovirus exposure and HLA in healthy donors. Using immunoSEQ multiplex PCR, the repertoire was profiled, and TCRdb retains in-frame clones only, with some absent. The data hold 100,000 to 150,000 clones, with about 82% observed a single time. The sequencing sample was made of PBMCs. These TCRs come from a boy aged 5 to 17 in good health and CMV-seronegative. The CDR3 runs from the conserved cysteine through the conserved F or W. The order of the fields is J gene, D gene, clone size, V gene, CDR3 DNA, CDR3 protein. D genes are given only for firm matches. Some rows mark clone size as missing; the rest say once, few, many or name a class of expanded clone.

j_gene: TRBJ1-5
d_gene: -
abundance: -
v_gene: TRBV7-8
CDR3nt: TGTGCCAGCAGCTTAGGGGGCTTCAATCAGCCCCAGCATTTT
CDR3aa: CASSLGGFNQPQHF

j_gene: TRBJ2-1
d_gene: -
abundance: -
v_gene: TRBV6-1
CDR3nt: TGTGCCAGCAGTGAAGCGGGCGGGACCCACAATGAGCAGTTCTTC
CDR3aa: CASSEAGGTHNEQFF

j_gene: TRBJ2-7
d_gene: TRBD2
abundance: -
v_gene: TRBV15
CDR3nt: TGTGCCACCAGCAGGCTGACTAGCGGGGCCACCTACGAGCAGTACTTC
CDR3aa: CATSRLTSGATYEQYF

j_gene: TRBJ2-3
d_gene: -
abundance: -
v_gene: TRBV2
CDR3nt: TGTGCCAGCAGTCTTATTACAGGGACAGATACGCAGTATTTT
CDR3aa: CASSLITGTDTQYF

j_gene: TRBJ1-3
d_gene: TRBD1
abundance: -
v_gene: TRBV14
CDR3nt: TGTGCCAGCAGCCAATGGACAGGGGCTCCCTCTGGAAACACCATATATTTT
CDR3aa: CASSQWTGAPSGNTIYF

j_gene: TRBJ2-1
d_gene: -
abundance: -
v_gene: TRBV2
CDR3nt: TGTGCCAGCAGAGGTATTAGCGGTAGCTCCTACAATGAGCAGTTCTTC
CDR3aa: CASRGISGSSYNEQFF

j_gene: TRBJ2-1
d_gene: TRBD2
abundance: -
v_gene: TRBV4-3
CDR3nt: TGCGCCAGCAGCCAAGATTCACTAGCGTCATACAATGAGCAGTTCTTC
CDR3aa: CASSQDSLASYNEQFF

j_gene: TRBJ2-7
d_gene: TRBD2
abundance: -
v_gene: TRBV5-1
CDR3nt: TGCGCCAGCGCACTCGGGACTAGCGGGTCTGAGCAGTACTTC
CDR3aa: CASALGTSGSEQYF

j_gene: TRBJ2-2
d_gene: -
abundance: once
v_gene: TRBV7-9
CDR3nt: TGTGCCAGCAGGACGGAGGGGGAGCTGTTTTTT
CDR3aa: CASRTEGELFF

j_gene: TRBJ2-5
d_gene: TRBD2
abundance: -
v_gene: TRBV2
CDR3nt: TGTGCCAGCAGTGAAAAGTGGGAGCGGGGGGGATGGACCCAGTACTTC
CDR3aa: CASSEKWERGGWTQYF